The text below deals with one T cell receptor beta chain. No antigen is known for it. The data belong to a study of Ad26.COV2.S vaccination and SARS-CoV-2 variants. Findings and limits, study-wide: Placebo recipients and vaccine recipients were similar in non-spike TCR breadth. While placebo recipients had lower spike-specific TCR breadth, vaccine recipients had more. Reportedly, after vaccination the spike-specific CD8+ and CD4+ T cell responses displayed substantial breadth.

This table comes from immunoSEQ multiplex PCR, and its TCRdb copy is limited to in-frame clones, with some not included. The sample comprises around 170,000 clones, 87% of which are singletons, and more than 4.5% rests with the top ten. CDR1 and CDR2 from the germline V gene are SNHLY and FYNNEI. CDR3 length equals 15 residues. V lost 5 bases and J lost 6, with 16 bases in between. The sequence was collected from a human donor who had recovered from COVID-19. The sample here was peripheral blood, taken after recovery from COVID-19. This chain uses TRBV2 with TRBJ1-4; D is ambiguous. The CDR3 DNA reads as TGTGCCAGCAGTTCCTTGGGGTCCTTAGATGAAAAACTGTTTTTT. This gives the protein CASSSLGSLDEKLFF.